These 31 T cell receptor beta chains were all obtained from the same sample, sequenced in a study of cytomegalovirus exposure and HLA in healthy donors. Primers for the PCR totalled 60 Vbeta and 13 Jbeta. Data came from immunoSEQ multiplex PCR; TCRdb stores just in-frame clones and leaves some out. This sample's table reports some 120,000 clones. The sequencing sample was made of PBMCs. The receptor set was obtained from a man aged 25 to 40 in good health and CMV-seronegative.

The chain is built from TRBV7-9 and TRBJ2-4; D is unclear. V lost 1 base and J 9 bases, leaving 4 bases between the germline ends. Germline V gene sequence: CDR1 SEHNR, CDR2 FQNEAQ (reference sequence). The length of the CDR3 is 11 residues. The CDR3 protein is CASSLVVIQYF. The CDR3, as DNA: TGTGCCAGCAGCTTAGTCGTCATTCAGTACTTC.

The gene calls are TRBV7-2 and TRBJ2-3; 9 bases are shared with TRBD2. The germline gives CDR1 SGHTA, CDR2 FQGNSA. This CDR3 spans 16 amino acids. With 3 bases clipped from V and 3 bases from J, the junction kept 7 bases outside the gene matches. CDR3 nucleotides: TGTGCCAGCAGCTTTTTTTTAGCGGGAGCGACAGATACGCAGTATTTT. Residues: CASSFFLAGATDTQYF.

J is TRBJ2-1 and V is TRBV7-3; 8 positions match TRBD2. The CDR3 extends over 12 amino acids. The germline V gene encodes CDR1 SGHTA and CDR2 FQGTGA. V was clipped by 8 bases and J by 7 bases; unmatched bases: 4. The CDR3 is CASGGLGNEQFF. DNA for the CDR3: TGTGCCAGCGGGGGACTAGGGAATGAGCAGTTCTTC. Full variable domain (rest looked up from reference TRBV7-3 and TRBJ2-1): GAGVSQTPSNKVTEKGKYVELRCDPISGHTALYWYRQSLGQGPEFLIYFQGTGAADDSGLPNDRFFAVRPEGSVSTLKIQRTERGDSAVYLCASGGLGNEQFFGPGTRLTVL.

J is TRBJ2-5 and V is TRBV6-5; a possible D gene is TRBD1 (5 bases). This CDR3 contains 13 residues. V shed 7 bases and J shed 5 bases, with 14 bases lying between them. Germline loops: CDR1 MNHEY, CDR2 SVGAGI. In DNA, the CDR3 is TGTGCCAGCACCGCCAGGGCCCCGGAGACCCAGTACTTC. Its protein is CASTARAPETQYF.

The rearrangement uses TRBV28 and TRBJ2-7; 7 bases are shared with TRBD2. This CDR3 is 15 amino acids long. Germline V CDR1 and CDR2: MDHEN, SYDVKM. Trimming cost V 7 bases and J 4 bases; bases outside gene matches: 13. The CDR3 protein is CASTDGRERGYEQYF. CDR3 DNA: TGTGCCAGCACTGACGGGCGGGAGAGAGGATACGAGCAGTACTTC.

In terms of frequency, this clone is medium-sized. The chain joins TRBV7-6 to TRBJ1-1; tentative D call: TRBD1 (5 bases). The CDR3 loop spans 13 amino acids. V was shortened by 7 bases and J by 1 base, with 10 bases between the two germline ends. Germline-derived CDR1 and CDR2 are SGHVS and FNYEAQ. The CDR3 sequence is CASKGYRNTEAFF. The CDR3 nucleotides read TGTGCCAGCAAGGGGTATCGGAACACTGAAGCTTTCTTT.

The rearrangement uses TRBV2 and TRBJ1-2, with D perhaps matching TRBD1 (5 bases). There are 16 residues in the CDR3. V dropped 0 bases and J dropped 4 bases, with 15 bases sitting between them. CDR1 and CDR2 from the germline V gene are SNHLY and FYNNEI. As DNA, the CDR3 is TGTGCCAGCAGTGAAGCGCTTATCGGGGGGTCCTATGGCTACACCTTC. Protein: CASSEALIGGSYGYTF.

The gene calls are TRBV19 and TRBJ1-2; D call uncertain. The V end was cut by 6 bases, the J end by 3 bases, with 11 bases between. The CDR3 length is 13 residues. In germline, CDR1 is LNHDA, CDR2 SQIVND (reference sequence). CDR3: CASRKTLDYGYTF. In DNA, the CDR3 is TGTGCCAGTAGGAAGACTTTGGACTATGGCTACACCTTC. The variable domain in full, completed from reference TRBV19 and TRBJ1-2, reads DGGITQSPKYLFRKEGQNVTLSCEQNLNHDAMYWYRQDPGQGLRLIYYSQIVNDFQKGDIAEGYSVSREKKESFPLTVTSAQKNPTAFYLCASRKTLDYGYTFGSGTRLTVV.

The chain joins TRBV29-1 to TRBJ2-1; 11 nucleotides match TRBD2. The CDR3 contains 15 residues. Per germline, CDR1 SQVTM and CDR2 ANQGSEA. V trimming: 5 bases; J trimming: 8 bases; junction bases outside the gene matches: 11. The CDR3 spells CSVFGLAGGGDEQFF. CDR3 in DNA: TGCAGCGTTTTCGGGCTAGCGGGAGGTGGGGATGAGCAGTTCTTC.

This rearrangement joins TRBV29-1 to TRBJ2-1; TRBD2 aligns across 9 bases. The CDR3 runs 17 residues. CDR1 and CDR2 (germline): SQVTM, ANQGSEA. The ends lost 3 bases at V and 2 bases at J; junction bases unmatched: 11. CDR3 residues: CSVDQPAGGGAYNEQFF. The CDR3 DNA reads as TGCAGCGTTGATCAGCCCGCGGGGGGGGGTGCCTACAATGAGCAGTTCTTC.

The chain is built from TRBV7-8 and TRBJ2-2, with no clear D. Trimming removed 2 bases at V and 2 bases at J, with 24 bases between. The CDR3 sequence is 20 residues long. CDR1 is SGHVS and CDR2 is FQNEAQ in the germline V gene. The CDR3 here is CASSLLSTSITNYNTGELFF. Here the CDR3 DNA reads TGTGCCAGCAGCTTACTGTCGACTTCGATTACCAATTATAACACCGGGGAGCTGTTTTTT.

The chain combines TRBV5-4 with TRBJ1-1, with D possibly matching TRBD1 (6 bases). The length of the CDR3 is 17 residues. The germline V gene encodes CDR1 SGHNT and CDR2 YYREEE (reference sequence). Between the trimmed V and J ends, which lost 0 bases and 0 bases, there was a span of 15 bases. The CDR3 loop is CASSLAGQGYMNTEAFF. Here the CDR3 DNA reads TGTGCCAGCAGCTTGGCGGGTCAGGGGTACATGAACACTGAAGCTTTCTTT.

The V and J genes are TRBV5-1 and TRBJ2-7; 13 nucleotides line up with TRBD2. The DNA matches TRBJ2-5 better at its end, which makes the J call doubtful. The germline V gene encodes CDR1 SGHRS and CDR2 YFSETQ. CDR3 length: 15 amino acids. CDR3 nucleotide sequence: TGCGCCAGCAGCTCGACTAGCGGGAGGCAAGAGACCCAGTACTTC. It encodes CASSSTSGRQETQYF.

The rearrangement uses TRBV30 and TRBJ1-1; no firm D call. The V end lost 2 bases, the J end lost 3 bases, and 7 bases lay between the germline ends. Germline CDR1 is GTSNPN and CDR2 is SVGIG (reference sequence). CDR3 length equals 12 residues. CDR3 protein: CAWSPVDTEAFF. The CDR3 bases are TGTGCCTGGAGTCCGGTGGACACTGAAGCTTTCTTT.

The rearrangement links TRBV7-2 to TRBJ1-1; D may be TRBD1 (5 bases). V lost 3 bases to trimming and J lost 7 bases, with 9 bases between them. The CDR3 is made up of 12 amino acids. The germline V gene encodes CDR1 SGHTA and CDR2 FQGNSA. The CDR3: CASSLGGSEAFF. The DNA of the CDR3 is TGTGCCAGCAGCTTGGGGGGGAGTGAAGCTTTCTTT.

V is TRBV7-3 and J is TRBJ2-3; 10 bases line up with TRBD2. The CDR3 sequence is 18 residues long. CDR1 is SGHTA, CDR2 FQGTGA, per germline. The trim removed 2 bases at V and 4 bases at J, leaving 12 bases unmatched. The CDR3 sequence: CASSLLGSLAGVADTQYF. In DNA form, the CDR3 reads TGTGCCAGCAGCTTACTCGGGTCTCTAGCGGGAGTCGCAGATACGCAGTATTTT.

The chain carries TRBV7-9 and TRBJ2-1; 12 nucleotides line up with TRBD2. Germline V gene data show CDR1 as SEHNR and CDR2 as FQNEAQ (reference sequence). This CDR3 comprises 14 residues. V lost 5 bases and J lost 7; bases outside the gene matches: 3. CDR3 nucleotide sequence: TGTGCCAGCAGCGTCGGGACTAGCGGGAATGAGCAGTTCTTC. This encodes CASSVGTSGNEQFF.

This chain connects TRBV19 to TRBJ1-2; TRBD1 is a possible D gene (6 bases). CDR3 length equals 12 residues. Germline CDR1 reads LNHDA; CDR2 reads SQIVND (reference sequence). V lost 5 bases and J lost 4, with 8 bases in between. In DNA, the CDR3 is TGTGCCAGTAGTGTGGACAGCTATGGCTACACCTTC. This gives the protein CASSVDSYGYTF.

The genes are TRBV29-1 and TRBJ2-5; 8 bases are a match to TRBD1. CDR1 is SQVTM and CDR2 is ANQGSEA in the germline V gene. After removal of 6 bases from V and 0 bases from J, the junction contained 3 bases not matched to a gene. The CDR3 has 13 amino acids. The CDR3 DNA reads TGCAGCGTGGACAGGGAGTACCAAGAGACCCAGTACTTC. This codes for CSVDREYQETQYF.

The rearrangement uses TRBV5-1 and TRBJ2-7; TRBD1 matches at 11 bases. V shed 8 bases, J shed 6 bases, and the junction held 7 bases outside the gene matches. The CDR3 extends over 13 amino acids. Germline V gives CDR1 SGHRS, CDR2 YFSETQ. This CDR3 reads CASEIGTGGEQYF. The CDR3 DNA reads TGCGCCAGTGAGATCGGGACAGGGGGCGAGCAGTACTTC.

CDR3 nucleotides: TGTGCCAGTAGTGTCACTAGCGCCTACGAGCAGTACTTC. Its protein product is CASSVTSAYEQYF. The chain has TRBV19 and TRBJ2-7, with TRBD2 identical over 7 bases. The V and J ends lost 5 bases and 2 bases, in that order; junction bases with no gene match: 3. The CDR3 extends over 13 amino acids. Germline V gene lookup returns CDR1 LNHDA and CDR2 SQIVND (reference sequence).

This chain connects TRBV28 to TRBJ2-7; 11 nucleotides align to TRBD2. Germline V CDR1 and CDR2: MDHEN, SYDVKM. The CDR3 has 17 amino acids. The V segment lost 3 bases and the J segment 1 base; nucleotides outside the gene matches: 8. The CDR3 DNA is TGTGCCAGCAGTTTCCGATGGGCTAGCGGGAGGTCCTACGAGCAGTACTTC. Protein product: CASSFRWASGRSYEQYF.

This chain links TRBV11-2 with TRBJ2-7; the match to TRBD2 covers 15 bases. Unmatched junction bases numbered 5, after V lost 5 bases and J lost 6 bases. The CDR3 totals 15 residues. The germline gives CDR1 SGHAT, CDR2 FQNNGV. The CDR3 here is CASSPGLAGGGEQYF. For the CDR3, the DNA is TGTGCCAGCAGCCCCGGACTAGCGGGAGGGGGCGAGCAGTACTTC.

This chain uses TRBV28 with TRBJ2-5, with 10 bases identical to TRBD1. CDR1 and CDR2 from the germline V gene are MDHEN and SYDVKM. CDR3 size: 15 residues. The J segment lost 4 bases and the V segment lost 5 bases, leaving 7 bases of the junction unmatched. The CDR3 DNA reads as TGTGCCAGCAGTCTCCGGGACAGGGGAAGAGAGACCCAGTACTTC. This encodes CASSLRDRGRETQYF.

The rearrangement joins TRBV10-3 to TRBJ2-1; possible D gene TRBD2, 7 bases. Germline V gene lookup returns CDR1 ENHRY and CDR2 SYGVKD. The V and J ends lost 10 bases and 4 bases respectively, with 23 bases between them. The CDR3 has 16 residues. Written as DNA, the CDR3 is TGTGCCACCGCAAGAGGGGGGGCAGGAACTTACAATGAGCAGTTCTTC. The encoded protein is CATARGGAGTYNEQFF.

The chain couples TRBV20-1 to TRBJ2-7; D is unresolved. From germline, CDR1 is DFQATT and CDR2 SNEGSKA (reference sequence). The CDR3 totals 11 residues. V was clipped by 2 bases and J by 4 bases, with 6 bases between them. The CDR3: CSARRLYEQYF. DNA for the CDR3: TGCAGTGCTAGAAGACTTTACGAGCAGTACTTC.

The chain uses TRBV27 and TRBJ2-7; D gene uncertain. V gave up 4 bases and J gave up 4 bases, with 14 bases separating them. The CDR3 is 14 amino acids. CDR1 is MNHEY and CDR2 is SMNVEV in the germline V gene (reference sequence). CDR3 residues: CASSSTPGGYEQYF. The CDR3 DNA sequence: TGTGCCAGCAGTTCGACCCCGGGTGGATACGAGCAGTACTTC.

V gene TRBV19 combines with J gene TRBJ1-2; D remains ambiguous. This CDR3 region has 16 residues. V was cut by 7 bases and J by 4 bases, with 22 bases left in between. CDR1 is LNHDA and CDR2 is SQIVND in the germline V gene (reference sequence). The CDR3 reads CASTTPPEGALYGYTF. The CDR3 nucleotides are TGTGCCAGTACCACCCCGCCTGAGGGTGCCCTCTATGGCTACACCTTC. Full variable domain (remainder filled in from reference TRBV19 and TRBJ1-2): DGGITQSPKYLFRKEGQNVTLSCEQNLNHDAMYWYRQDPGQGLRLIYYSQIVNDFQKGDIAEGYSVSREKKESFPLTVTSAQKNPTAFYLCASTTPPEGALYGYTFGSGTRLTVV.

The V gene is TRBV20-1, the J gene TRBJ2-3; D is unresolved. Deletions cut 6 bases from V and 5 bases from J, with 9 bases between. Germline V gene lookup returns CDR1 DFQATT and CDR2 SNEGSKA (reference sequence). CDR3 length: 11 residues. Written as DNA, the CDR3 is TGCAGTGCCGGTTTTGGAGATACGCAGTATTTT. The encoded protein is CSAGFGDTQYF.

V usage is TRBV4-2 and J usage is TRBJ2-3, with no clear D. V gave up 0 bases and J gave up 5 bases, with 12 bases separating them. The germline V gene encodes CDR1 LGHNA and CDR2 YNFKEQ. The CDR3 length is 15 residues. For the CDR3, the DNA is TGTGCCAGCAGCCAAGAGGATAGTAGGAGAGATACGCAGTATTTT. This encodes CASSQEDSRRDTQYF.

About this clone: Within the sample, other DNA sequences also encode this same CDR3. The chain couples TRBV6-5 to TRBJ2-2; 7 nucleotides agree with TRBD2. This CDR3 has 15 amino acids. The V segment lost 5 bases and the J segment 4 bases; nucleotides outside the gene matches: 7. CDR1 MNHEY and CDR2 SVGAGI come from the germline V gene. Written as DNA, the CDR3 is TGTGCCAGCAGTCCGCCGGGGGGAGGCACCGGGGAGCTGTTTTTT. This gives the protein CASSPPGGGTGELFF.